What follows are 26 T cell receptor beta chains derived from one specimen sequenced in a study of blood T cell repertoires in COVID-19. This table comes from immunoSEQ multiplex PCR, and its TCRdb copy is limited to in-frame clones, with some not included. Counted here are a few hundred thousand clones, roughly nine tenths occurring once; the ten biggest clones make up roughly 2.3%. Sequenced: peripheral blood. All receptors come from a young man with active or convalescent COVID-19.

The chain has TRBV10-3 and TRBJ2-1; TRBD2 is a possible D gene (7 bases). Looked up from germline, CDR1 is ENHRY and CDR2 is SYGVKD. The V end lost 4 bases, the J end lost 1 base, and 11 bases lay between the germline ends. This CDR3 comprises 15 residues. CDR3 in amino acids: CAISGEGGSYNEQFF. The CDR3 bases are TGTGCCATCAGTGGGGAGGGGGGGTCCTACAATGAGCAGTTCTTC.

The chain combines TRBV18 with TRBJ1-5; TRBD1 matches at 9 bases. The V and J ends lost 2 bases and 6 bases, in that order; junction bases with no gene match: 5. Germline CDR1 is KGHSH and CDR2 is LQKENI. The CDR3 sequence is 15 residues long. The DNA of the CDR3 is TGTGCCAGCTCACCAGGACAGGGGTCTAGTCAGCCCCAGCATTTT. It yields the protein CASSPGQGSSQPQHF.

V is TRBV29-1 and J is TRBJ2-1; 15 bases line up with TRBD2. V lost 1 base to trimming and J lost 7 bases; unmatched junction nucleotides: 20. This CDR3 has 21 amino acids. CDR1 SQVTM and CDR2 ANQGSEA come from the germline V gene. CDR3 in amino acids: CSVEGLFLRTSGRGQKNEQFF. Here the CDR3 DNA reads TGCAGCGTTGAAGGCCTATTTTTGCGGACTAGCGGGAGGGGACAGAAAAATGAGCAGTTCTTC.

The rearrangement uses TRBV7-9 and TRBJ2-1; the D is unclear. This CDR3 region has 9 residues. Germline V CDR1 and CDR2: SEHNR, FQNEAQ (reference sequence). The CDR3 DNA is TGTGCAATAGAGCCTGAGCAGTTCTTC. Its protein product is CAIEPEQFF.

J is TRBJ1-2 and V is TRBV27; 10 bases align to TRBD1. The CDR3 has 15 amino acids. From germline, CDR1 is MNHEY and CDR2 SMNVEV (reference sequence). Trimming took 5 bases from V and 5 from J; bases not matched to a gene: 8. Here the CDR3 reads CASSITGTGEYGYTF. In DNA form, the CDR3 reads TGTGCCAGCAGTATCACCGGGACAGGGGAGTATGGCTACACCTTC.

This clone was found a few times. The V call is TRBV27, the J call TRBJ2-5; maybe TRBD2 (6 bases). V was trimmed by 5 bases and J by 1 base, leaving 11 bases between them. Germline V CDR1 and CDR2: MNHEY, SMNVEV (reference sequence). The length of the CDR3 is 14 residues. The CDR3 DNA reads TGTGCCAGCAGTCCGTTAGCGGTCCAAGAGACCCAGTACTTC. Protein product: CASSPLAVQETQYF.

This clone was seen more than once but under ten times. The CDR3 bases are TGTGCCACCCACCCGAGGGGGCGATATAACTATGGCTACACCTTC. Translation gives CATHPRGRYNYGYTF. J is TRBJ1-2 and V is TRBV7-9; TRBD1 aligns across 7 bases. Germline trimming cut 10 bases from V and 1 base from J; bases unmatched to any gene: 12. The CDR3 loop spans 15 amino acids. Germline V gives CDR1 SEHNR, CDR2 FQNEAQ (reference sequence). The complete variable domain, with remaining parts taken from reference TRBV7-9 and TRBJ1-2, reads DTGVSQNPRHKITKRGQNVTFRCDPISEHNRLYWYRQTLGQGPEFLTYFQNEAQLEKSRLLSDRFSAERPKGSFSTLEIQRTEQGDSAMYLCATHPRGRYNYGYTFGSGTRLTVV.

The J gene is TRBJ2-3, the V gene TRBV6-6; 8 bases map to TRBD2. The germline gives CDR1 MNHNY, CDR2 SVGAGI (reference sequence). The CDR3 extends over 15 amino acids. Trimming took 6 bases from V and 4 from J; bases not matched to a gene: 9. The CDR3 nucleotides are TGTGCCAGCAGACCTCGGGGGGGCAACTCAGATACGCAGTATTTT. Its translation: CASRPRGGNSDTQYF.

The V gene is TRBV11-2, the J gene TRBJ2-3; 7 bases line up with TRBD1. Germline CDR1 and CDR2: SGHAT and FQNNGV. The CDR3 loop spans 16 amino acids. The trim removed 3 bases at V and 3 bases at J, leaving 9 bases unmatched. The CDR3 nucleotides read TGTGCCAGCAGCTTCACGACAGGGATTGGTACAGATACGCAGTATTTT. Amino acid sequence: CASSFTTGIGTDTQYF.

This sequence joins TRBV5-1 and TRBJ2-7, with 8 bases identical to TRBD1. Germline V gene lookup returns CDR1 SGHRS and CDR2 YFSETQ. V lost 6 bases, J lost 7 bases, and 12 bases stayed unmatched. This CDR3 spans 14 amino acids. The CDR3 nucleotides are TGCGCCAGCATGGCGACAGGGGAAACTGGAGAGCAGTACTTC. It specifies CASMATGETGEQYF.

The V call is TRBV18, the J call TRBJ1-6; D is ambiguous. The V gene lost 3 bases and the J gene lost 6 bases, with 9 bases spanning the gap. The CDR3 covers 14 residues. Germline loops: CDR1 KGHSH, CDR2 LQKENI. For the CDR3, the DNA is TGTGCCAGCTCACCTCCCGGCGGTAATTCACCCCTCCACTTT. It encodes CASSPPGGNSPLHF.

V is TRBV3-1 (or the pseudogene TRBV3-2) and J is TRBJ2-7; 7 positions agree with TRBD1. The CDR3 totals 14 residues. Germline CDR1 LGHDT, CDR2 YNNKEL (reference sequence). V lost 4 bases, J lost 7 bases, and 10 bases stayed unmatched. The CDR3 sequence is CASSLWDSLREQYF. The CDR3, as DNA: TGTGCCAGCAGCCTATGGGACAGCCTGCGGGAGCAGTACTTC.

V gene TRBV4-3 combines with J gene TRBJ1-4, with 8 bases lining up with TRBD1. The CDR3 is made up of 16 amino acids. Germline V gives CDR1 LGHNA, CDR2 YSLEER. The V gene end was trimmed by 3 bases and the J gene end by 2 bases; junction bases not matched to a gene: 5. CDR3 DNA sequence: TGCGCCAGCAGCCAGACAAACAGGGGGACTAATGAAAAACTGTTTTTT. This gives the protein CASSQTNRGTNEKLFF.

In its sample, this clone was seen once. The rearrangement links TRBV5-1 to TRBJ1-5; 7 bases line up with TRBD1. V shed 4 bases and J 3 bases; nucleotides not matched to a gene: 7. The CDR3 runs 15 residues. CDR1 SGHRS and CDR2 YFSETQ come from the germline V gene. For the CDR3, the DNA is TGCGCCAGCAGCGAAGGGACAGCAGTCAATCAGCCCCAGCATTTT. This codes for CASSEGTAVNQPQHF.

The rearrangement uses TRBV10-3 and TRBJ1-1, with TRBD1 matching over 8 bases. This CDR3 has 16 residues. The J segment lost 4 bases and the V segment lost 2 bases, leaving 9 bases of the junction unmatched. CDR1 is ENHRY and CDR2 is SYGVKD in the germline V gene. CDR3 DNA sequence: TGTGCCATCAGTGAGCCCGAAACAGGGGGGCTCACTGAAGCTTTCTTT. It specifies CAISEPETGGLTEAFF.

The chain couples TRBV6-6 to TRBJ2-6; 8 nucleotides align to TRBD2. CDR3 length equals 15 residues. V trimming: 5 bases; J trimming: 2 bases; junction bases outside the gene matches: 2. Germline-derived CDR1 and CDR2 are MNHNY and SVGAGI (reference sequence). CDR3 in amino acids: CASSQAGAGANVLTF. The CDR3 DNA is TGTGCCAGCAGTCAAGCGGGGGCTGGGGCCAACGTCCTGACTTTC.

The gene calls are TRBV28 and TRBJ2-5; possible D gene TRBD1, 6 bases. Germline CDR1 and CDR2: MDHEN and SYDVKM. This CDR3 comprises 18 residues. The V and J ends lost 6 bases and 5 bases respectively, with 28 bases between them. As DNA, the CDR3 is TGTGCCAGCAGCCAAATGAAATCGGACAGCCTCCCGTGGGAGACCCAGTACTTC. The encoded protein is CASSQMKSDSLPWETQYF.

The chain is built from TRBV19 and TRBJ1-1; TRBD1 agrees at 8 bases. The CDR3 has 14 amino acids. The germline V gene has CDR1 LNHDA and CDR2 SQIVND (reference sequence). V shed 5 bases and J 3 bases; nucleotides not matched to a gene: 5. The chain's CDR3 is CASSWGQAHTEAFF. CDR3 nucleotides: TGTGCCAGTAGTTGGGGACAGGCCCACACTGAAGCTTTCTTT. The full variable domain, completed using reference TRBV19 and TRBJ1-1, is DGGITQSPKYLFRKEGQNVTLSCEQNLNHDAMYWYRQDPGQGLRLIYYSQIVNDFQKGDIAEGYSVSREKKESFPLTVTSAQKNPTAFYLCASSWGQAHTEAFFGQGTRLTVV.

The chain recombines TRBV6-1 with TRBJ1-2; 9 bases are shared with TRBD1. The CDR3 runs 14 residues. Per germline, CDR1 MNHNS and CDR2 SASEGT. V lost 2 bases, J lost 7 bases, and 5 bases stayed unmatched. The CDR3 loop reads CASSEKGQGSGYTF. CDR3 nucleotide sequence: TGTGCCAGCAGTGAAAAGGGACAGGGCAGTGGCTACACCTTC.

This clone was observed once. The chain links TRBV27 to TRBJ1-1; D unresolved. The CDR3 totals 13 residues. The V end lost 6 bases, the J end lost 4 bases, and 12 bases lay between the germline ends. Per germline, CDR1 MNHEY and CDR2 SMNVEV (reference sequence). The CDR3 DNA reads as TGTGCCAGCAGATCTCCCCGAGCCACTGAAGCTTTCTTT. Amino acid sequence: CASRSPRATEAFF.

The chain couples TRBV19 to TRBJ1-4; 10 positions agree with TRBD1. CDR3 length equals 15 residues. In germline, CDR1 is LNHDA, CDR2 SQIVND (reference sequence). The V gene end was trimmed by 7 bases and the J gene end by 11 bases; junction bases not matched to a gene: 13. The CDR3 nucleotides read TGTGCCAGTACCCCGGGACAGGGGTTCACTGGGAAACTGTTTTTT. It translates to CASTPGQGFTGKLFF.

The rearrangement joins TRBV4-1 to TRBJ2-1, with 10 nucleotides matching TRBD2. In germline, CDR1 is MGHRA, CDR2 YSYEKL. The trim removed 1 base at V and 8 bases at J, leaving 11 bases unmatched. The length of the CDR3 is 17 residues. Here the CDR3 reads CASSQGTPSGGKYEQFF. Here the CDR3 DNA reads TGCGCCAGCAGCCAAGGAACCCCTAGCGGGGGTAAGTATGAGCAGTTCTTC.

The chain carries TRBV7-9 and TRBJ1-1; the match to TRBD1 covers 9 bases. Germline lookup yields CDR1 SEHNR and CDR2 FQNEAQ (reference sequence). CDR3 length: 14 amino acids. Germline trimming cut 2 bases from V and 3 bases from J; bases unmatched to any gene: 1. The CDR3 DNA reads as TGTGCCAGCAGCTTAACAGGGGGCGACACTGAAGCTTTCTTT. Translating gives CASSLTGGDTEAFF.

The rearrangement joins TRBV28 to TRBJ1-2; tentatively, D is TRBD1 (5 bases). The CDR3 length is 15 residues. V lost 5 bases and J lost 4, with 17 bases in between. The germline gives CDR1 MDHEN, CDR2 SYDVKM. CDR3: CASSKGARVSYGYTF. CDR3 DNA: TGTGCCAGCAGTAAGGGCGCCAGGGTCAGCTATGGCTACACCTTC.

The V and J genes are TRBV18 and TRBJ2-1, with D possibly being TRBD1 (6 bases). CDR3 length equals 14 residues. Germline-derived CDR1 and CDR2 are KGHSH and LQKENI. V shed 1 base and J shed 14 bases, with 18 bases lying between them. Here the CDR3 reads CASSPRDDGQGKFF. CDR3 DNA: TGTGCCAGCTCACCACGGGATGACGGTCAGGGGAAGTTCTTC.

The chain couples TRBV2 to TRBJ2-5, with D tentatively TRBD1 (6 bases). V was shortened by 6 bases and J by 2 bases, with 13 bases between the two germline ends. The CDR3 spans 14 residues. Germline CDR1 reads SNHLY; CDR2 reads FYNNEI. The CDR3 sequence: CASSPDRRQETQYF. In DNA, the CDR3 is TGTGCCAGCAGCCCGGACAGAAGACAAGAGACCCAGTACTTC.